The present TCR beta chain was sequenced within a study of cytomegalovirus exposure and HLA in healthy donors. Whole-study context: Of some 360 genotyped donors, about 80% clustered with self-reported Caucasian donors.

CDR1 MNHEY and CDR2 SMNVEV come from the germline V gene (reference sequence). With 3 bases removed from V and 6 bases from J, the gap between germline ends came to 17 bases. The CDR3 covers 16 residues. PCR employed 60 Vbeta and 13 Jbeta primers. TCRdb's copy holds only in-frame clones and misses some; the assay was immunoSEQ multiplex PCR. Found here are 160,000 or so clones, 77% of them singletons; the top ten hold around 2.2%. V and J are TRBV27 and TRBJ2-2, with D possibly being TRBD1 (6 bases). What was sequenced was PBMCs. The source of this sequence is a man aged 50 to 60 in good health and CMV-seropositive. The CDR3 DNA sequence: TGTGCCAGCAGTTTTTACGTTTCGAACAGGGCCGGGGAGCTGTTTTTT. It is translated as CASSFYVSNRAGELFF.